This T cell receptor beta chain originates from a study of cytomegalovirus exposure and HLA in healthy donors. Study-wide results and limits: Later analysis demonstrated an association between a missense DCLRE1C variant and TCR beta V- and J-gene trimming.

The length of the CDR3 is 15 residues. Germline V gives CDR1 SGHDN, CDR2 FVKESK. V gave up 6 bases and J gave up 3 bases; unmatched junction bases: 7. A multiplex PCR was run with 60 Vbeta primers and 13 Jbeta primers. Per the authors' pipeline: Unique TCR beta chains totaled some 88 million in a later count, with roughly 12 million of them shared. Profiling relied on immunoSEQ multiplex PCR, and the TCRdb table lists in-frame clones only, not all of them. V, J and clone size are taken as reported in that table, and D and trimming were inferred from the DNA itself. This repertoire shows over 150,000 clones, approximately 80% found once; its top ten account for roughly 10%. This clone was seen only a few times. The antigen is undetermined.

Sequences were obtained from PBMCs. The sequence was collected from a man younger than 35 in good health and CMV-seropositive. V gene TRBV14 combines with J gene TRBJ2-5; 10 bases line up with TRBD2. CDR3 amino acids: CASRSGGAGEETQYF. For the CDR3, the DNA is TGTGCCAGCAGAAGCGGGGGGGCTGGAGAAGAGACCCAGTACTTC.